This passage covers 17 T cell receptor beta chains from one sample sequenced in a study of control samples from healthy donors and cancer patients. Libraries were prepared by immunoSEQ multiplex PCR; TCRdb keeps only in-frame clonotypes and omits some of them. The top ten clones hold around 3% of a sample with around 130,000 clones, approximately 91% of them seen once. The sample was blood. Source of these receptors: a man aged 50-60 years in good health.

J is TRBJ1-5 and V is TRBV28, with 7 bases that match TRBD1. J lost 4 bases, V lost 6 bases, and 15 bases had no gene match. Germline V lookup: CDR1 MDHEN, CDR2 SYDVKM. The CDR3 length is 17 residues. CDR3 residues: CASRLTGDLPSNQPQHF. The DNA for the CDR3 is TGTGCCAGCAGGTTAACAGGGGATCTTCCTTCGAATCAGCCCCAGCATTTT.

V gene TRBV2 combines with J gene TRBJ1-1; D uncertain. V was clipped by 7 bases and J by 1 base, with 16 bases between them. The CDR3 spans 15 residues. Looked up from germline, CDR1 is SNHLY and CDR2 is FYNNEI. The CDR3 nucleotides read TGTGCCAGCAATCAGGCCCGAAGTACGAACACTGAAGCTTTCTTT. Encoded protein: CASNQARSTNTEAFF.

The V gene is TRBV19, the J gene TRBJ1-5; D is uncertain. The CDR3 spans 14 residues. Germline CDR1 and CDR2: LNHDA and SQIVND (reference sequence). The germline V and J ends were trimmed by 5 bases and 5 bases, with 13 bases remaining between them. The CDR3 DNA reads TGTGCCAGTAGTTCCGCGGCAGGCTATCAGCCCCAGCATTTT. Its protein product is CASSSAAGYQPQHF.

This chain uses TRBV5-1 with TRBJ1-4; D might be TRBD1 (5 bases). Germline CDR1 and CDR2: SGHRS and YFSETQ. Between the trimmed V and J ends, which lost 5 bases and 4 bases, there was a span of 15 bases. The CDR3 is 15 amino acids. CDR3: CASRFGDRYNEKLFF. CDR3 sequence (DNA): TGCGCCAGCAGATTCGGGGACCGATATAATGAAAAACTGTTTTTT.

The rearrangement joins TRBV5-1 to TRBJ1-5; D perhaps matches TRBD1 (6 bases). The CDR3 runs 16 residues. V lost 4 bases, J lost 0 bases, and 14 bases lay in between. Germline values: CDR1 SGHRS, CDR2 YFSETQ. The CDR3 sequence: CASSPEGGNSNQPQHF. The CDR3 DNA follows: TGCGCCAGCAGCCCGGAGGGGGGAAATAGCAATCAGCCCCAGCATTTT.

V and J are TRBV7-9 and TRBJ1-4; D is perhaps TRBD1 (5 bases). The V end lost 8 bases, the J end lost 7 bases, and 14 bases lay between the germline ends. The CDR3 length is 13 residues. CDR1 SEHNR and CDR2 FQNEAQ come from the germline V gene (reference sequence). Written as DNA, the CDR3 is TGTGCCAGCGGTCAAGGGGCAAGTGAAAAACTGTTTTTT. Its translation is CASGQGASEKLFF.

Only a few counts were recorded for this clone. The CDR3 DNA sequence: TGTGCCTGGTGGGACAGGGAAGAGACCCAGTACTTC. Translating it yields CAWWDREETQYF. The V call is TRBV30, the J call TRBJ2-5, with 9 bases lining up with TRBD1. The V and J ends lost 5 bases and 3 bases, in that order; junction bases with no gene match: 1. The germline gives CDR1 GTSNPN, CDR2 SVGIG (reference sequence). This CDR3 contains 12 residues.

The chain links TRBV11-3 to TRBJ1-2, with TRBD1 identical over 7 bases. The V gene end was trimmed by 5 bases and the J gene end by 3 bases; junction bases not matched to a gene: 12. Germline CDR1 SGHNT, CDR2 YENEEA. The CDR3 loop spans 16 amino acids. The CDR3 spells CASSREGRGGDYGYTF. The CDR3 DNA reads TGTGCCAGCAGCCGGGAGGGCAGGGGGGGTGACTATGGCTACACCTTC.

The chain employs TRBV2 and TRBJ2-7; TRBD1 is a possible D gene (5 bases). Germline assignment: CDR1 SNHLY and CDR2 FYNNEI. This CDR3 contains 10 residues. With 8 bases removed from V and 3 bases from J, the gap between germline ends came to 5 bases. The CDR3 is CASGHYEQYF. The CDR3 DNA is TGTGCCAGCGGACACTACGAGCAGTACTTC. Looking up the rest from reference TRBV2 and TRBJ2-7 gives the full variable domain: EPEVTQTPSHQVTQMGQEVILRCVPISNHLYFYWYRQILGQKVEFLVSFYNNEISEKSEIFDDQFSVERPDGSNFTLKIRSTKLEDSAMYFCASGHYEQYFGPGTRLTVT.

This clone was detected only once. This sequence joins TRBV19 and TRBJ1-5, with 8 bases fitting TRBD1. Looked up from germline, CDR1 is LNHDA and CDR2 is SQIVND (reference sequence). The CDR3 extends over 13 amino acids. The ends lost 7 bases at V and 6 bases at J; junction bases unmatched: 5. The CDR3 DNA reads as TGTGCCAGTAACGACAGGGGTTCTCAGCCCCAGCATTTT. This codes for CASNDRGSQPQHF.

The chain employs TRBV7-8 and TRBJ2-7; possible D gene TRBD2, 6 bases. Germline loops: CDR1 SGHVS, CDR2 FQNEAQ. The CDR3 is 13 amino acids. V shed 4 bases and J shed 0 bases, with 7 bases lying between them. Here the CDR3 DNA reads TGTGCCAGCAGCTGGGGGGTCTCCTACGAGCAGTACTTC. It is translated as CASSWGVSYEQYF. Full variable domain (missing parts from reference TRBV7-8 and TRBJ2-7): GAGVSQSPRYKVAKRGQDVALRCDPISGHVSLFWYQQALGQGPEFLTYFQNEAQLDKSGLPSDRFFAERPEGSVSTLKIQRTQQEDSAVYLCASSWGVSYEQYFGPGTRLTVT.

The chain combines TRBV27 with TRBJ2-1, with D maybe TRBD1 (6 bases). From germline, CDR1 is MNHEY and CDR2 SMNVEV (reference sequence). With 2 bases removed from V and 4 bases from J, the gap between germline ends came to 18 bases. The CDR3 length is 17 residues. The CDR3 bases are TGTGCCAGCAGTTTAGACAGGACTCGATATGTTTACAATGAGCAGTTCTTC. It codes for CASSLDRTRYVYNEQFF.

The chain combines TRBV18 with TRBJ2-3; 9 bases line up with TRBD1. After removal of 3 bases from V and 0 bases from J, the junction contained 1 base not matched to a gene. Germline CDR1 reads KGHSH; CDR2 reads LQKENI. CDR3 length equals 15 residues. CDR3 sequence reads: CASSPTGGSTDTQYF. In DNA, the CDR3 is TGTGCCAGCTCACCGACAGGGGGGAGCACAGATACGCAGTATTTT.

This clone was seen more than once but under ten times. CDR3 residues: CASSRDSGPRGGYTF. Written as DNA, the CDR3 is TGTGCCAGCAGTCGCGATTCAGGGCCCCGTGGTGGCTACACCTTC. The chain recombines TRBV6-5 with TRBJ1-2, with D possibly TRBD1 on 5 matching bases. Trimming shortened V by 5 bases and J by 7 bases, and 20 bases separated the two germline ends. CDR3 length: 15 amino acids. Germline-derived CDR1 and CDR2 are MNHEY and SVGAGI.

The gene calls are TRBV13 and TRBJ1-1, with D possibly being TRBD1 (5 bases). This CDR3 region has 14 residues. Between the trimmed V and J ends, which lost 5 bases and 4 bases, there was a span of 14 bases. Germline-derived CDR1 and CDR2 are PRHDT and FYEKMQ (reference sequence). DNA for the CDR3: TGTGCCAGCAGCCCCGGACAAAGCCCCACTGAAGCTTTCTTT. Its protein product is CASSPGQSPTEAFF.

V usage is TRBV6-6 and J usage is TRBJ2-7, with 8 bases identical to TRBD1. The germline V gene encodes CDR1 MNHNY and CDR2 SVGAGI (reference sequence). V shed 7 bases and J 4 bases; nucleotides not matched to a gene: 9. The CDR3 contains 14 residues. DNA of the CDR3: TGTGCCAGCACCCTCGGACAGGGCAAATACGAGCAGTACTTC. Protein: CASTLGQGKYEQYF.

The chain couples TRBV7-2 to TRBJ1-5, with D possibly matching TRBD1 (5 bases). The V gene's germline CDR1 is SGHTA and CDR2 FQGNSA. The germline V and J ends were trimmed by 3 bases and 7 bases, with 13 bases remaining between them. This CDR3 has 14 residues. DNA of the CDR3: TGTGCCAGCAGCTTCGGGAGAGGGGACCAGCCCCAGCATTTT. This translates into CASSFGRGDQPQHF.